Presented here are 5 T cell receptor beta chains from one specimen sequenced in a study of shared clonotypes between healthy human individuals. Profiled with immunoSEQ multiplex PCR; TCRdb holds only in-frame clones, not every one. Here the sample spans millions of clones, 93% being singletons. The material sequenced was naive CD4+ T cells from PBMCs. Subset: CD45RA+ positively selected. The receptors shown here come from a young man in good health. Some clones in this sample may be carry-over from other donors' samples.

J is TRBJ1-2 and V is TRBV2; D is unclear. Trimming removed 7 bases from V and 4 bases from J, with 16 bases in between. CDR1 is SNHLY and CDR2 is FYNNEI in the germline V gene. The CDR3 covers 14 residues. This CDR3 is CASTPNEGTYGYTF. The CDR3 DNA sequence: TGTGCCAGCACCCCCAATGAGGGAACCTATGGCTACACCTTC. The entire variable domain, with the rest obtained from reference TRBV2 and TRBJ1-2, is as follows: EPEVTQTPSHQVTQMGQEVILRCVPISNHLYFYWYRQILGQKVEFLVSFYNNEISEKSEIFDDQFSVERPDGSNFTLKIRSTKLEDSAMYFCASTPNEGTYGYTFGSGTRLTVV.

This chain uses TRBV11-2 with TRBJ2-1; D may correspond to TRBD1 or TRBD2 (5 bases each). The V and J ends lost 9 bases and 13 bases respectively, with 16 bases between them. The CDR3 spans 11 residues. In germline, CDR1 is SGHAT, CDR2 FQNNGV. The CDR3 sequence is CASGETRGQFF. CDR3 bases: TGTGCCAGTGGGGAAACTAGGGGACAGTTCTTC.

In regard to this clone: Other DNA variants within this sample encode the same CDR3. This sequence joins TRBV18 and TRBJ1-5; D is ambiguous. CDR3 length equals 13 residues. Per germline, CDR1 KGHSH and CDR2 LQKENI. The ends were cut back, 6 bases at V and 4 bases at J, with 10 bases in the middle. The CDR3 loop is CASSPDLNQPQHF. The DNA for the CDR3 is TGTGCCAGCTCCCCGGACCTGAATCAGCCCCAGCATTTT.

This clone was recorded once. The chain joins TRBV11-3 to TRBJ2-3; 9 bases are a match to TRBD1. With 1 base clipped from V and 14 bases from J, the junction kept 7 bases outside the gene matches. This CDR3 is built from 13 residues. Germline V gene data show CDR1 as SGHNT and CDR2 as YENEEA. The CDR3 nucleotides are TGTGCCAGCAGCTTAGGGGGACAGGGTCTTCCGTATTTT. Amino acid sequence: CASSLGGQGLPYF.

This CDR3 reads CSVTIAGGTEAFF. The CDR3 region has the DNA TGCAGCGTCACAATTGCCGGGGGCACTGAAGCTTTCTTT. This rearrangement joins TRBV29-1 to TRBJ1-1, with D possibly being TRBD1 (5 bases). Looked up from germline, CDR1 is SQVTM and CDR2 is ANQGSEA. The ends were cut back, 6 bases at V and 4 bases at J, with 15 bases in the middle. CDR3 length equals 13 residues. Looking up the rest from reference TRBV29-1 and TRBJ1-1 gives the full variable domain: SAVISQKPSRDICQRGTSLTIQCQVDSQVTMMFWYRQQPGQSLTLIATANQGSEATYESGFVIDKFPISRPNLTFSTLTVSNMSPEDSSIYLCSVTIAGGTEAFFGQGTRLTVV.